This T cell receptor beta chain is from a study of immune aging and cytomegalovirus after organ transplant. Study at large: Each transplant recipient got three-drug immunosuppression: prednisone, tacrolimus, mycophenolate.

This clonotype was detected many times. What it binds is unknown. Time point denoted: five sample-tagged time points from pre-transplant (day -1) to day 368 post-transplant, pooled. Thawed PBMC were stimulated approximately twelve hours with CMV IE-1 peptides. T cells responding to CMV were sorted as CD8+CD137+ or CD4+CD154+. The CDR3 totals 13 residues. Germline assignment: CDR1 SGDLS and CDR2 YYNGEE. Trimming removed 0 bases from V and 2 bases from J, with 5 bases in between. BD Rhapsody targeted mRNA and AbSeq chemistry was used for microwell cell capture and library preparation. TCRdb re-called the single-cell sequencing reads with MiXCR, one entry per CDR3 protein. The table has approximately 22,000 distinct CDR3 sequences, about a third seen once.

The sequencing here drew on CMV peptide-activated CD4+ and CD8+ T cells sorted from blood, taken at five time points, pooled. Subset given: sorted CD8+CD137+ and CD4+CD154+ T cells after 12 to 13 h CMV IE-1 peptide stimulation. The chain recombines TRBV9 with TRBJ1-2, with D uncertain. This TCR came from a female donor who had a heart transplant and CMV viremia. This chain's CDR3 is CASSVVSNYGYTF. The CDR3 nucleotides read TGTGCCAGCAGCGTAGTAAGCAACTATGGCTACACCTTC.